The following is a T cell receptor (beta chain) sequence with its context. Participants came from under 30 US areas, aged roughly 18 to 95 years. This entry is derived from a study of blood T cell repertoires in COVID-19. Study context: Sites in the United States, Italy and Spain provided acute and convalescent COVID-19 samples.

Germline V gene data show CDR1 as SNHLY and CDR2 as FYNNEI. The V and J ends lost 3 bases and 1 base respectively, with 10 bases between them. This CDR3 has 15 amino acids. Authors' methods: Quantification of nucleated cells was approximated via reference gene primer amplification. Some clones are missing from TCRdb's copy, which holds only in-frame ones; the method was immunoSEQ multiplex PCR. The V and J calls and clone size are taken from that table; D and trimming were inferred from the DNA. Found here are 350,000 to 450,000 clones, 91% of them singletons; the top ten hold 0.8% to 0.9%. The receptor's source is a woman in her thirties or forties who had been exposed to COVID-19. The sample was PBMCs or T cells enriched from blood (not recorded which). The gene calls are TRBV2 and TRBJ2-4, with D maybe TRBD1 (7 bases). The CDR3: CASSEAGGAKNIQYF. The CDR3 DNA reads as TGTGCCAGCAGTGAGGCAGGGGGGGCCAAAAACATTCAGTACTTC.